This T cell receptor beta chain was captured in a study of cytomegalovirus exposure and HLA in healthy donors. About the research overall: Among the 398 genotyped donors, around 81% were placed in the Caucasian-associated ancestry cluster. Study outcomes and limitations: Within an earlier analysis, most TCR beta V segments proved productive either about 90% or about 30% of the time.

Germline-derived CDR1 and CDR2 are GTSNPN and SVGIG (reference sequence). This CDR3 is built from 14 residues. Trimming left V 6 bases short and J 5 bases short, with 16 bases between. The PCR was carried out with 60 Vbeta primers and 13 Jbeta primers. The table came from immunoSEQ multiplex PCR; TCRdb's copy has only in-frame clones and leaves some out. The sample includes more than 200,000 clones, 75% to 85% of them seen just once. Concerning this clone: Its antigen is undetermined.

Input material: PBMCs. The origin of this receptor is a girl aged 5-17 years in good health and CMV-seronegative. The J gene is TRBJ1-4, the V gene TRBV30, with no clear D. The CDR3 region is CACKKQQSNEKLFF. CDR3 sequence (DNA): TGTGCCTGCAAAAAACAGCAGTCGAATGAAAAACTGTTTTTT.